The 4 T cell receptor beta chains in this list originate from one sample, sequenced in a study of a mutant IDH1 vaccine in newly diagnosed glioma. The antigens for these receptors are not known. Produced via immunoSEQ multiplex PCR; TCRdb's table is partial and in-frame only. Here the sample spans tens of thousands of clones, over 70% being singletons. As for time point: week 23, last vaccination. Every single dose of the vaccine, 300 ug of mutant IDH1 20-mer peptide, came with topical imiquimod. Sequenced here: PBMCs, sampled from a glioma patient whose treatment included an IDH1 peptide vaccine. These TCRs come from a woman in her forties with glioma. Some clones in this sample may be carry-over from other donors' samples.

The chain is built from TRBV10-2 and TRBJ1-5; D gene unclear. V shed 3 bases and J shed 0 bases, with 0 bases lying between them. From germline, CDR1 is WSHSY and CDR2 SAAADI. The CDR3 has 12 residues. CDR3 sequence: CASSDSNQPQHF. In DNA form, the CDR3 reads TGCGCCAGCAGTGATAGCAATCAGCCCCAGCATTTT.

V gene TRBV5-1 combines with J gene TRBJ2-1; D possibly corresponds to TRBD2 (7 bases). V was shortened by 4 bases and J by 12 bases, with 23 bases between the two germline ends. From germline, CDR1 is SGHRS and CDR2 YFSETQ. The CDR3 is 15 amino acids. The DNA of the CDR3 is TGCGCCAGCAGCCTACAGGGCCCTGCCACGGGAGGGCAGTTCTTC. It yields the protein CASSLQGPATGGQFF. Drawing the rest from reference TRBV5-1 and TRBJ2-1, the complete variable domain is KAGVTQTPRYLIKTRGQQVTLSCSPISGHRSVSWYQQTPGQGLQFLFEYFSETQRNKGNFPGRFSGRQFSNSRSEMNVSTLELGDSALYLCASSLQGPATGGQFFGPGTRLTVL.

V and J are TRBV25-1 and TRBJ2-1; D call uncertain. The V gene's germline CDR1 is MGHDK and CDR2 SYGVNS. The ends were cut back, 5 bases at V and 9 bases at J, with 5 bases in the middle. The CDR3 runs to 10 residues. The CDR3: CASSTTEQFF. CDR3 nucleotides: TGTGCCAGCAGTACCACTGAGCAGTTCTTC.

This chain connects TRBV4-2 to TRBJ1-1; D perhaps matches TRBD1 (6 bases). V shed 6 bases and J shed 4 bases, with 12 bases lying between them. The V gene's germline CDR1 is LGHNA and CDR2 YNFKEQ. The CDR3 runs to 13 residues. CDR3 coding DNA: TGTGCCAGCAGGGCCCGAGGGGGCACTGAAGCTTTCTTT. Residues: CASRARGGTEAFF.